The rows below give T cell receptor beta chains drawn from one sample of a study of human T cells and chemical hapten exposure. In TCRdb, the RACE reads were re-called with MiXCR into one record per CDR3 protein. The sample has 150,000 to 200,000 distinct CDR3 sequences, 25% to 30% seen once. The specimen comprised whole blood, sampled in connection with sensitization to the hapten diphenylcyclopropenone (DPC). These receptors all come from a woman aged 30 to 39 with alopecia areata. Some clones in this sample may be carry-over from other donors' samples. The CDR3 runs from the conserved cysteine through the conserved F or W. Each record gives: clone size, D gene, J gene, V gene, CDR3 protein, CDR3 DNA. The D gene is left open where the match is weak. Clone size, where shown, is once, few, many, or a class for clones that have expanded.

few	.	TRBJ1-5	TRBV20-1	CSARQPYSNQPQHF	TGCAGTGCTAGACAGCCATATAGCAATCAGCCCCAGCATTTT
few	.	TRBJ1-5	TRBV7-2	CASSSRGSNQPQHF	TGTGCCAGCAGCTCCAGGGGTAGCAATCAGCCCCAGCATTTT
.	TRBD2	TRBJ2-1	TRBV7-8	CASSLLAHSMTSRYNEQFF	TGTGCCAGCAGCTTACTTGCCCACTCGATGACTAGCCGCTACAATGAGCAGTTCTTC
few	TRBD2	TRBJ2-5	TRBV2	CASSGLAGEAQYF	TGTGCCAGCAGTGGATTAGCGGGAGAGGCCCAGTACTTC
few	.	TRBJ2-1	TRBV5-1	CASSSVVGGPNNEQFF	TGCGCCAGCAGCTCCGTCGTGGGCGGGCCCAACAATGAGCAGTTCTTC
.	TRBD1	TRBJ2-7	TRBV6-2/TRBV6-3	CASRPGQGYYEQYF	TGTGCCAGCAGGCCGGGACAGGGGTACTACGAGCAGTACTTC
few	.	TRBJ1-5	TRBV3-1	CASSQTAGRPQHF	TGTGCCAGCAGCCAGACAGCAGGTAGGCCCCAGCATTTT
few	.	TRBJ1-1	TRBV10-3	CAISASVNTEAFF	TGTGCCATCAGTGCTTCAGTGAACACTGAAGCTTTCTTT
.	TRBD1	TRBJ2-7	TRBV7-2	CASSQGGGGTSVYEQYF	TGTGCCAGCAGTCAAGGGGGCGGCGGCACTTCAGTCTACGAGCAGTACTTC
.	.	TRBJ2-2	TRBV19	CASSIDRDSSGELFF	TGTGCCAGTAGTATTGACAGGGACTCATCCGGGGAGCTGTTTTTT
many	.	TRBJ1-6	TRBV6-2/TRBV6-3	CASSYSSPLPPLHF	TGTGCCAGCAGTTACTCCTCCCCATTGCCACCCCTCCACTTT
few	TRBD2	TRBJ2-1	TRBV18	CASSPNGLVGNEQFF	TGTGCCAGCTCACCCAATGGACTAGTTGGGAATGAGCAGTTCTTC
once	TRBD1	TRBJ2-7	TRBV7-7	CASSLGQGVDEQYF	TGTGCCAGCAGCCTGGGACAGGGCGTCGACGAGCAGTACTTC
.	TRBD2	TRBJ2-5	TRBV5-1	CASSLSGRAQETQYF	TGCGCCAGCAGCTTGAGCGGGAGGGCCCAGGAGACCCAGTACTTC
.	TRBD1	TRBJ1-1	TRBV6-6	CASSYGNRGLDTEAFF	TGTGCCAGCAGTTACGGAAACAGGGGGCTCGACACTGAAGCTTTCTTT
few	.	TRBJ2-7	TRBV7-6	CASKTRDTSYEQYF	TGTGCCAGCAAAACGCGGGACACCTCCTACGAGCAGTACTTC
many	TRBD2	TRBJ2-5	TRBV11-2	CASSQTSGGGTQYF	TGTGCCAGCAGCCAGACTAGCGGGGGAGGGACCCAGTACTTC
.	.	TRBJ1-2	TRBV20-1	CSVARPNYGYTF	TGCAGTGTCGCACGGCCAAACTATGGCTACACCTTC
.	.	TRBJ1-1	TRBV5-5	CASSLEGTGLPTEAFF	TGTGCCAGCAGCTTGGAGGGTACAGGCCTGCCGACTGAAGCTTTCTTT
.	TRBD2	TRBJ2-1	TRBV6-2/TRBV6-3	CASSSDGRANEQFF	TGTGCCAGCAGTTCGGACGGGAGGGCTAATGAGCAGTTCTTC
.	.	TRBJ2-2	TRBV4-3	CASSQDRNFGWTGEGSNTGELFF	TGCGCCAGCAGCCAAGATAGGAATTTTGGGTGGACGGGGGAAGGATCGAACACCGGGGAGCTGTTTTTT
.	TRBD2	TRBJ2-3	TRBV20-1	CSARRGSHGGDTQYF	TGCAGTGCCCGGAGGGGCAGCCACGGGGGGGATACGCAGTATTTT
few	.	TRBJ1-1	TRBV6-6	CASYLYEGTEAFF	TGTGCCAGTTATCTTTATGAGGGGACTGAAGCTTTCTTT
.	.	TRBJ1-1	TRBV10-3	CAVSGENTEAFF	TGTGCCGTGTCCGGTGAGAACACTGAAGCTTTCTTT
few	.	TRBJ1-3	TRBV28	CASSPGLPLSGNTIYF	TGTGCCAGCAGCCCCGGCCTACCCCTCTCTGGAAACACCATATATTTT
few	.	TRBJ1-6	TRBV6-1	CASDRAGEGPLHF	TGTGCCAGCGATCGGGCCGGTGAGGGTCCCCTCCACTTT
.	.	TRBJ1-1	TRBV27	CASLTDRGENTEAFF	TGTGCCAGCCTCACCGACAGAGGAGAGAACACTGAAGCTTTCTTT
.	.	TRBJ1-5	TRBV28	CVSSLYGDSNQPQHF	TGTGTCAGCAGTTTGTACGGAGATAGCAATCAGCCCCAGCATTTT
few	.	TRBJ1-2	TRBV20-1	CRASRANYGYTF	TGCAGGGCTAGCAGGGCTAACTATGGCTACACCTTC
few	TRBD2	TRBJ2-1	TRBV4-3	CASSQGSGRAINEQFF	TGCGCCAGCAGCCAAGGTAGCGGGAGGGCCATCAATGAGCAGTTCTTC
once	TRBD1	TRBJ1-1	TRBV7-8	CASSLSSGQGVMNTEAFF	TGTGCCAGCAGCTTATCGTCGGGACAGGGTGTTATGAACACTGAAGCTTTCTTT
few	.	TRBJ1-2	TRBV9	CASSDGIVYGYTF	TGTGCCAGCAGCGATGGGATCGTCTATGGCTACACCTTC
.	.	TRBJ2-3	TRBV29-1	CSVDRADTQYF	TGCAGCGTTGACAGGGCAGATACGCAGTATTTT
few	TRBD1	TRBJ2-7	TRBV12-3/TRBV12-4	CASSGTGTGLNEQYF	TGTGCCAGCAGCGGGACCGGGACAGGGTTAAACGAGCAGTACTTC
few	TRBD1	TRBJ1-3	TRBV29-1	CSVGQGAGNTIYF	TGCAGCGTTGGACAGGGCGCTGGAAACACCATATATTTT
.	TRBD2	TRBJ2-1	TRBV3-1	CASSQVAGEQFF	TGTGCCAGCAGCCAGGTAGCGGGTGAGCAGTTCTTC
few	.	TRBJ2-7	TRBV18	CASSSSLDHHYEQYF	TGTGCCAGCTCATCTTCCTTGGACCACCACTACGAGCAGTACTTC
few	TRBD2	TRBJ2-1	TRBV29-1	CSVPGDNLVASGAAYNEQFF	TGCAGCGTTCCGGGTGATAATTTGGTAGCTAGCGGTGCTGCCTACAATGAGCAGTTCTTC
once	.	TRBJ2-2	TRBV28	CASKTPYTGELFF	TGTGCCAGCAAGACCCCTTACACCGGGGAGCTGTTTTTT
.	.	TRBJ2-1	TRBV9	CASSELVTHNEQFF	TGTGCCAGCAGCGAACTAGTAACCCACAATGAGCAGTTCTTC
.	.	TRBJ2-2	TRBV20-1	CSAPRGEWGTGELFF	TGCAGTGCGCCTAGAGGCGAGTGGGGCACCGGGGAGCTGTTTTTT
few	TRBD1	TRBJ2-2	TRBV9	CASTSGGIGELFF	TGTGCCAGCACATCAGGGGGTATTGGGGAGCTGTTTTTT
few	.	TRBJ1-1	TRBV29-1	CSVESSTALRAFF	TGCAGCGTTGAGTCCTCGACGGCTTTAAGAGCTTTCTTT
few	TRBD1	TRBJ1-2	TRBV7-2	CASSLGQGSNYGYTF	TGTGCCAGCAGCTTGGGACAGGGAAGTAACTATGGCTACACCTTC
.	.	TRBJ1-5	TRBV7-6	CASSSTGLGQPQHF	TGTGCCAGCAGCTCCACAGGGCTCGGTCAGCCCCAGCATTTT
.	TRBD2	TRBJ2-1	TRBV29-1	CSGREGGNEQFF	TGCAGCGGTCGGGAGGGCGGGAATGAGCAGTTCTTC
.	TRBD2	TRBJ2-1	TRBV14	CASSPGTRVEQFF	TGTGCCAGCAGCCCCGGGACTAGGGTTGAGCAGTTCTTC
many	.	TRBJ2-7	TRBV5-1	CASSSSNYEQYF	TGCGCCAGCAGCTCTTCTAACTACGAGCAGTACTTC
few	.	TRBJ1-2	TRBV12-3/TRBV12-4	CASSWAGANGYTF	TGTGCCAGCAGTTGGGCAGGGGCGAATGGCTACACCTTC
once	.	TRBJ1-2	TRBV28	CASTPTGYGYTF	TGTGCCAGCACCCCGACGGGATATGGCTACACCTTC